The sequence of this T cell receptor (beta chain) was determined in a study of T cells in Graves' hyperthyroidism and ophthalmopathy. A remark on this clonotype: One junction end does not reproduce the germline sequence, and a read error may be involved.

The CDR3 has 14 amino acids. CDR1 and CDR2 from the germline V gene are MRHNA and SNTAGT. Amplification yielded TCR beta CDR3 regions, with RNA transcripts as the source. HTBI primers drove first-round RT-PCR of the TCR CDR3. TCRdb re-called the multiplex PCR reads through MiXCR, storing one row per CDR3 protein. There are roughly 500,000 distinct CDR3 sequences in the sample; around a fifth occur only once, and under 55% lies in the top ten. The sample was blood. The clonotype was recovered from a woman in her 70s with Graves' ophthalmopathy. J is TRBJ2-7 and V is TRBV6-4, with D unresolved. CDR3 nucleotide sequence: TGTGCCAGCACCCTTGGGCCCCCCTCCAACGAGCAGTACTTC. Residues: CASTLGPPSNEQYF.